The T cell receptor beta chain described here comes from a study of vaccination effects on CD4 cells after COVID-19. Points on this clone: The target antigen is unknown.

Sequencing in the ViraFEST assay came after antigen-specific CD4+ T cells had been expanded with viral peptide pools, which were used to stimulate PBMC. At the end of roughly ten days of culture, CD4+ T cells were isolated. Of the BNT162b2 and mRNA-1273 vaccines, participants received two doses of one or the other. The data were produced by immunoSEQ multiplex PCR, yet TCRdb's version contains in-frame clones alone and is incomplete. The data contain around 22,000 clones, more than 70% of them singletons. V was cut by 4 bases and J by 1 base, with 13 bases left in between. CDR1 and CDR2 from the germline V gene are MNHEY and SVGAGI. This CDR3 has 15 amino acids.

The sample was CD4+ T cells from PBMCs cultured with HCoV-229E spike peptides, taken after COVID-19 vaccination. The gene calls are TRBV6-5 and TRBJ2-5, with D possibly matching TRBD1 (7 bases). The receptor comes from a human donor who received a COVID-19 vaccine. The CDR3: CASSSGTAGQETQYF. DNA for the CDR3: TGTGCCAGCAGTTCCGGGACAGCGGGCCAAGAGACCCAGTACTTC.